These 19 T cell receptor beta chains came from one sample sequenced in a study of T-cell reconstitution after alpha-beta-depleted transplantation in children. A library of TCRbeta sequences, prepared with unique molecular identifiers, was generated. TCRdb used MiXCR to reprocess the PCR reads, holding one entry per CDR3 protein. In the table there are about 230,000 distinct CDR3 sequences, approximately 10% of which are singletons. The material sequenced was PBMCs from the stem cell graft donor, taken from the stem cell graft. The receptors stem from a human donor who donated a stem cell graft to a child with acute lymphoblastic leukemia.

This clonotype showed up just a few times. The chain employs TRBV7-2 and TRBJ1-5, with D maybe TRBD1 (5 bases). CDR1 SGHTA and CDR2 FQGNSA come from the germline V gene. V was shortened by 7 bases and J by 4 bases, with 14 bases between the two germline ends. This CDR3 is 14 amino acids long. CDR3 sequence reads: CASMGGTENQPQHF. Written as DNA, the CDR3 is TGTGCCAGCATGGGAGGGACCGAGAATCAGCCCCAGCATTTT.

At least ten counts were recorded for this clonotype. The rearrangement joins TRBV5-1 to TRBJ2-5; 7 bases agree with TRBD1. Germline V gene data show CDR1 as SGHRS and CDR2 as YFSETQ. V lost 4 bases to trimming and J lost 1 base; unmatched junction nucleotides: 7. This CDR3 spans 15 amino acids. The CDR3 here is CASSIGQATQETQYF. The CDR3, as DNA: TGCGCCAGCAGCATTGGACAGGCGACCCAAGAGACCCAGTACTTC.

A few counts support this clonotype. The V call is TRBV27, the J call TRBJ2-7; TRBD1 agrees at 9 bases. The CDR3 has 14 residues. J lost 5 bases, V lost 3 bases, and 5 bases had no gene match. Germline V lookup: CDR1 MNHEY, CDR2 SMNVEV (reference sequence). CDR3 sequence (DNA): TGTGCCAGCAGTTTGCCCGGGACAGGGAACGAGCAGTACTTC. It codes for CASSLPGTGNEQYF.

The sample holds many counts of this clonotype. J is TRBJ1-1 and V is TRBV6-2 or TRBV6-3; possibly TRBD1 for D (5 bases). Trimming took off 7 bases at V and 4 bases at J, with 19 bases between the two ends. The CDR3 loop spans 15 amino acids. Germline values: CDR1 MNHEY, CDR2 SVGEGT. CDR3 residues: CASTSGLGVGTEAFF. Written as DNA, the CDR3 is TGTGCCAGCACCTCCGGGTTAGGGGTCGGCACTGAAGCTTTCTTT.

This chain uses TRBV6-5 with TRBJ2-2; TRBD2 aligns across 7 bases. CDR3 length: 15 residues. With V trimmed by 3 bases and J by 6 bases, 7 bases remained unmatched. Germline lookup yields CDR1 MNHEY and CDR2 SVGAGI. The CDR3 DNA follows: TGTGCCAGCAGTTATTGGGGAGGGCTCCCCGGGGAGCTGTTTTTT. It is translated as CASSYWGGLPGELFF.

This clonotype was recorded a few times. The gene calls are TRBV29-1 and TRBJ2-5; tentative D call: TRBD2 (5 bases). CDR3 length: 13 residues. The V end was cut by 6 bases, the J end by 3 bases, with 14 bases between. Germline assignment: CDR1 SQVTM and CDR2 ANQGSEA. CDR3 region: CSVPDWTKETQYF. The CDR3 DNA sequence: TGCAGCGTCCCGGACTGGACGAAAGAGACCCAGTACTTC.

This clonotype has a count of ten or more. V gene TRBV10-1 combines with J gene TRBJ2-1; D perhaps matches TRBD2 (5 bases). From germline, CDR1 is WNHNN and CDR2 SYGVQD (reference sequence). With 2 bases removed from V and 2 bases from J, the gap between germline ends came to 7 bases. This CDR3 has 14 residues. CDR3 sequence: CASSERGTYNEQFF. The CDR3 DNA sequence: TGCGCCAGCAGTGAGAGAGGGACCTACAATGAGCAGTTCTTC.

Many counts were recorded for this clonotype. The CDR3 protein is CASSWVVRTEAFF. The DNA of the CDR3 is TGTGCCAGCAGTTGGGTCGTGAGGACTGAAGCTTTCTTT. The chain links TRBV11-2 to TRBJ1-1; D uncertain. The CDR3 is 13 amino acids. Germline V CDR1 and CDR2: SGHAT, FQNNGV. The ends were cut back, 6 bases at V and 5 bases at J, with 13 bases in the middle.

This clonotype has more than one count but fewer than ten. The CDR3: CSASSPGYNEQFF. CDR3 in DNA: TGCAGTGCTAGTTCGCCCGGGTACAATGAGCAGTTCTTC. V and J are TRBV20-1 and TRBJ2-1, with D unresolved. Germline lookup yields CDR1 DFQATT and CDR2 SNEGSKA (reference sequence). CDR3 length: 13 amino acids. The germline V and J ends were trimmed by 3 bases and 4 bases, with 10 bases remaining between them.

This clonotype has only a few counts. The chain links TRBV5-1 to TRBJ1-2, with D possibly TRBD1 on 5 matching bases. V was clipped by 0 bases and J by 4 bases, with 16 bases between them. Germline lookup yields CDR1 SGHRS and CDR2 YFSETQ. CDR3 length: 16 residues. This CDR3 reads CASSLAAAQGGYGYTF. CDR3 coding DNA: TGCGCCAGCAGCTTGGCCGCGGCCCAGGGCGGCTATGGCTACACCTTC. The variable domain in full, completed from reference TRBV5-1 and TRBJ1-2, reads KAGVTQTPRYLIKTRGQQVTLSCSPISGHRSVSWYQQTPGQGLQFLFEYFSETQRNKGNFPGRFSGRQFSNSRSEMNVSTLELGDSALYLCASSLAAAQGGYGYTFGSGTRLTVV.

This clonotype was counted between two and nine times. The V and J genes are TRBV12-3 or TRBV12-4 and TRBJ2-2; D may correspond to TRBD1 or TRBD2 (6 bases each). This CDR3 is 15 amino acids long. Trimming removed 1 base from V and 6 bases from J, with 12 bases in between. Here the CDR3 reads CASSLEGGMAGELFF. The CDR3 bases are TGTGCCAGCAGTTTAGAGGGGGGCATGGCCGGGGAGCTGTTTTTT.

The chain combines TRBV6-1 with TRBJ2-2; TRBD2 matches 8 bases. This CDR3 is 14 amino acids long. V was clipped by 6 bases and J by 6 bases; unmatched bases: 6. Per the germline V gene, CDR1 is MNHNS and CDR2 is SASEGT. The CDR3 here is CASRSSGGSGELFF. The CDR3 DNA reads TGTGCCAGCAGATCGAGCGGGGGATCCGGGGAGCTGTTTTTT.

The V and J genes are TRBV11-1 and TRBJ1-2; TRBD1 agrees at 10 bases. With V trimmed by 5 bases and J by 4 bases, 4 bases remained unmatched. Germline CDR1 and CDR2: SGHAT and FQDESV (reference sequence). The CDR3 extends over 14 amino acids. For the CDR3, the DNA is TGTGCCAGCAGCACTTGGACAGGGGGCTATGGCTACACCTTC. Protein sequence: CASSTWTGGYGYTF. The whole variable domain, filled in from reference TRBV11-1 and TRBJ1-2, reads EAEVAQSPRYKITEKSQAVAFWCDPISGHATLYWYRQILGQGPELLVQFQDESVVDDSQLPKDRFSAERLKGVDSTLKIQPAELGDSAMYLCASSTWTGGYGYTFGSGTRLTVV.

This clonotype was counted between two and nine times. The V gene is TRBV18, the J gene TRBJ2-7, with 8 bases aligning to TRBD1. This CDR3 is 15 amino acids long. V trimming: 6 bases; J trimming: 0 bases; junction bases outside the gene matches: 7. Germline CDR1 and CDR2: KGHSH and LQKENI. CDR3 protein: CASSERTGSSYEQYF. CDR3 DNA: TGTGCCAGCTCGGAAAGGACAGGGAGCTCCTACGAGCAGTACTTC.

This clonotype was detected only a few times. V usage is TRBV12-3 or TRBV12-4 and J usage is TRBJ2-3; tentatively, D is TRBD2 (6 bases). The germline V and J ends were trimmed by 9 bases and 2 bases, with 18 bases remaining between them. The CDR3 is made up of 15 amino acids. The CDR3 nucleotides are TGTGCCAGTAGTCCGACCGGGGGAAACACAGATACGCAGTATTTT. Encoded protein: CASSPTGGNTDTQYF.

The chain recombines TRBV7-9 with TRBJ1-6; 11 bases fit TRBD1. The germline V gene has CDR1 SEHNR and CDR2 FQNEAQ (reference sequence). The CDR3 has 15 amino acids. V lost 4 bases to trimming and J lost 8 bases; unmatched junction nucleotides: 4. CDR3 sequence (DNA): TGTGCCAGCAGCTCAGGGACAGGGGGTGATTCACCCCTCCACTTT. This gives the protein CASSSGTGGDSPLHF.

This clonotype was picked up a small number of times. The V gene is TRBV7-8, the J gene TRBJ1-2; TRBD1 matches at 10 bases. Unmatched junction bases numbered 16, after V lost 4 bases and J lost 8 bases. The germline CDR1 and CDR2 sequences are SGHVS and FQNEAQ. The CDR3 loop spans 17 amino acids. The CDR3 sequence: CASSYTRDRGGGLGYTF. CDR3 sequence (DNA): TGTGCCAGCAGCTATACCCGGGACAGGGGCGGAGGTTTAGGCTACACCTTC.

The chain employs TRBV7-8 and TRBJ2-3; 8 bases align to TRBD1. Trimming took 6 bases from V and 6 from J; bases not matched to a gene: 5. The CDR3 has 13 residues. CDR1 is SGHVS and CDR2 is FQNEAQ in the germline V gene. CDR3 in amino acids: CASRRQGRDTQYF. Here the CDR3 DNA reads TGTGCCAGCAGGAGACAGGGGAGGGATACGCAGTATTTT.

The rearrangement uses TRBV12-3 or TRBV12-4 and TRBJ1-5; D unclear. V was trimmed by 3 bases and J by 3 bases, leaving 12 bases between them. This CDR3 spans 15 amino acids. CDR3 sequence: CASSFSGENNQPQHF. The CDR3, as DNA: TGTGCCAGCAGTTTTAGTGGGGAGAACAATCAGCCCCAGCATTTT.